Each of the 20 T cell receptor beta chains below was sequenced from the same sample in a study of blood T cell repertoires in COVID-19. Sequenced by immunoSEQ multiplex PCR; TCRdb stores in-frame clones only, minus some. The sample lists about 74,000 clones, roughly four fifths occurring once. The source material was peripheral blood. These TCRs come from a man between 65 and 85 years old with acute or convalescent COVID-19.

This sequence joins TRBV30 and TRBJ2-1; D not certain. V gave up 1 base and J gave up 0 bases, with 4 bases separating them. CDR3 length equals 13 residues. The V gene's germline CDR1 is GTSNPN and CDR2 SVGIG (reference sequence). The CDR3 coding sequence is TGTGCCTGGAGTGCCAGCTCCTACAATGAGCAGTTCTTC. Its protein product is CAWSASSYNEQFF.

The chain employs TRBV19 and TRBJ2-5; the match to TRBD1 covers 9 bases. This CDR3 comprises 15 residues. Losses at the gene ends were 3 bases for V and 4 bases for J; bases not matched to a gene: 6. CDR1 is LNHDA and CDR2 is SQIVND in the germline V gene (reference sequence). The CDR3 region is CASSIWTGVGETQYF. The CDR3 coding sequence is TGTGCCAGTAGTATCTGGACAGGGGTCGGAGAGACCCAGTACTTC.

About this clone: The germline gene is not matched at one end of the junction; a read error may be the cause. This chain links TRBV7-8 with TRBJ2-5; 7 nucleotides agree with TRBD2. The CDR3 contains 15 residues. Per the germline V gene, CDR1 is SGHVS and CDR2 is FQNEAQ. CDR3 sequence: CASSSTGGVQVTQYF. The CDR3 nucleotides are TGTGCCAGCAGTTCGACGGGGGGAGTCCAAGTGACCCAGTACTTC.

The chain couples TRBV19 to TRBJ1-1, with 7 bases lining up with TRBD1. This CDR3 has 15 residues. V shed 5 bases, J shed 3 bases, and the junction held 9 bases outside the gene matches. Per germline, CDR1 LNHDA and CDR2 SQIVND (reference sequence). The CDR3 protein is CASSPLTGIDTEAFF. The CDR3 nucleotides read TGTGCCAGTAGTCCTCTGACAGGGATTGACACTGAAGCTTTCTTT.

The rearrangement links TRBV7-9 to TRBJ1-4; 9 positions match TRBD1. Germline-derived CDR1 and CDR2 are SEHNR and FQNEAQ (reference sequence). Trimming took 5 bases from V and 8 from J; bases not matched to a gene: 6. This CDR3 has 14 amino acids. The CDR3 sequence: CASSAGQGGEKLFF. For the CDR3, the DNA is TGTGCCAGCAGCGCGGGACAGGGAGGCGAAAAACTGTTTTTT.

This chain links TRBV5-1 with TRBJ1-6, with a weak D call TRBD1 (6 bases). The CDR3 totals 15 residues. Germline V CDR1 and CDR2: SGHRS, YFSETQ. V lost 0 bases and J 9 bases, leaving 13 bases between the germline ends. The CDR3 sequence is CASSLGQGKSSPLHF. The CDR3 DNA sequence: TGCGCCAGCAGCTTGGGTCAGGGGAAAAGTTCACCCCTCCACTTT.

The chain carries TRBV3-1 (or the pseudogene TRBV3-2) and TRBJ1-5; 8 bases map to TRBD1. This CDR3 has 15 residues. Germline loops: CDR1 LGHDT, CDR2 YNNKEL (reference sequence). Unmatched junction bases numbered 4, after V lost 4 bases and J lost 2 bases. The CDR3 loop is CASSRTGNGNQPQHF. In DNA, the CDR3 is TGTGCCAGCAGCCGGACAGGGAATGGCAATCAGCCCCAGCATTTT.

This chain connects TRBV6-5 to TRBJ2-7; 13 bases are a match to TRBD2. The CDR3 contains 15 residues. CDR1 is MNHEY, CDR2 SVGAGI, per germline. V dropped 7 bases and J dropped 1; count of bases not matched to a gene: 4. Here the CDR3 DNA reads TGTGCCAGCATTCTGACTAGCGGGGGGTCCTACGAGCAGTACTTC. Translated: CASILTSGGSYEQYF.

The chain carries TRBV11-3 and TRBJ1-1; D perhaps matches TRBD1 (6 bases). CDR3 length: 16 residues. The ends were cut back, 0 bases at V and 5 bases at J, with 16 bases in the middle. The germline V gene has CDR1 SGHNT and CDR2 YENEEA. The CDR3 DNA reads TGTGCCAGCAGCTTAGATTTTGGGGGCGGAGAGACTGAAGCTTTCTTT. It yields the protein CASSLDFGGGETEAFF.

The sample holds one count of this clone. V gene TRBV30 combines with J gene TRBJ2-2; a weak D match, TRBD2 (6 bases). In germline, CDR1 is GTSNPN, CDR2 SVGIG (reference sequence). This CDR3 comprises 14 residues. V lost 7 bases and J 6 bases, leaving 18 bases between the germline ends. The CDR3 spells CAYLPGAAPGELFF. Here the CDR3 DNA reads TGTGCCTACCTCCCGGGAGCGGCCCCCGGGGAGCTGTTTTTT.

This chain connects TRBV12-3 or TRBV12-4 to TRBJ1-2; D may be TRBD1 (5 bases). Trimming took off 3 bases at V and 4 bases at J, with 9 bases between the two ends. This CDR3 has 13 amino acids. CDR3 sequence (DNA): TGTGCCAGCAGTTTCGGCGGGGGCTATGGCTACACCTTC. Translation gives CASSFGGGYGYTF.

The chain has TRBV28 and TRBJ2-1; D may be TRBD2 (5 bases). The V end was cut by 2 bases, the J end by 9 bases, with 11 bases between. Germline CDR1 MDHEN, CDR2 SYDVKM. This CDR3 has 13 residues. As DNA, the CDR3 is TGTGCCAGCAGTTTAGGCGTGGGGAGTGAGCAGTTCTTC. It specifies CASSLGVGSEQFF.

The chain is built from TRBV28 and TRBJ2-5, with TRBD2 matching 11 bases. CDR3 size: 15 residues. V shed 7 bases and J 4 bases; nucleotides not matched to a gene: 8. Germline V gene data show CDR1 as MDHEN and CDR2 as SYDVKM. The CDR3 loop is CASTPGLAVRETQYF. In DNA, the CDR3 is TGTGCCAGCACCCCGGGACTAGCGGTCCGAGAGACCCAGTACTTC.

The gene calls are TRBV6-5 and TRBJ1-2; tentatively, D is TRBD1 (5 bases). V lost 8 bases, J lost 7 bases, and 11 bases lay in between. In germline, CDR1 is MNHEY, CDR2 SVGAGI. The CDR3 has 11 amino acids. The CDR3 nucleotides read TGTGCCAGCGGAGGGGCGGTTGGCTACACCTTC. This sequence encodes CASGGAVGYTF.

The chain joins TRBV18 to TRBJ2-1, with D perhaps matching TRBD2 (5 bases). The CDR3 runs 13 residues. In germline, CDR1 is KGHSH, CDR2 LQKENI. The V gene lost 3 bases and the J gene lost 5 bases, with 8 bases spanning the gap. CDR3 coding DNA: TGTGCCAGCTCACCTGGACTCCACAATGAGCAGTTCTTC. It codes for CASSPGLHNEQFF.

The chain joins TRBV4-1 to TRBJ2-5; TRBD1 aligns across 7 bases. The CDR3 runs 14 residues. The junction had 4 bases not matched to a gene; V was cut back by 4 bases and J by 2 bases. Germline V gene lookup returns CDR1 MGHRA and CDR2 YSYEKL. Written as DNA, the CDR3 is TGCGCCAGCAGCCCTCAGGGGGTACAAGAGACCCAGTACTTC. It encodes CASSPQGVQETQYF.

The rearrangement joins TRBV19 to TRBJ2-7, with TRBD1 as a possible D gene (7 bases). The V end was cut by 5 bases, the J end by 3 bases, with 20 bases between. The CDR3 covers 16 residues. Germline CDR1 and CDR2: LNHDA and SQIVND (reference sequence). Here the CDR3 DNA reads TGTGCCAGTAGTCCCCGGCATCAGGGGGGAGACTACGAGCAGTACTTC. The encoded protein is CASSPRHQGGDYEQYF.

This chain links TRBV7-9 with TRBJ1-1; TRBD1 aligns across 7 bases. Looked up from germline, CDR1 is SEHNR and CDR2 is FQNEAQ (reference sequence). J was trimmed by 5 bases and V by 3 bases; bases with no gene match: 6. The CDR3 is 14 residues long. The CDR3 loop reads CASSFTGVGTEAFF. In DNA, the CDR3 is TGTGCCAGCAGCTTTACAGGGGTCGGGACTGAAGCTTTCTTT.

The chain uses TRBV10-2 and TRBJ2-7; D gene uncertain. CDR3 length equals 12 residues. CDR1 is WSHSY and CDR2 is SAAADI in the germline V gene. Trimming left V 6 bases short and J 3 bases short, with 9 bases between. CDR3 sequence reads: CASRKTGYEQYF. For the CDR3, the DNA is TGCGCCAGCAGAAAAACGGGCTACGAGCAGTACTTC.

CDR3 protein: CASSHQIMVATNEKLFF. DNA of the CDR3: TGCGCCAGCAGCCACCAGATAATGGTGGCAACTAATGAAAAACTGTTTTTT. This rearrangement joins TRBV4-3 to TRBJ1-4; D not resolved. The CDR3 covers 17 residues. The V end was cut by 3 bases, the J end by 0 bases, with 14 bases between. The germline CDR1 and CDR2 sequences are LGHNA and YSLEER.